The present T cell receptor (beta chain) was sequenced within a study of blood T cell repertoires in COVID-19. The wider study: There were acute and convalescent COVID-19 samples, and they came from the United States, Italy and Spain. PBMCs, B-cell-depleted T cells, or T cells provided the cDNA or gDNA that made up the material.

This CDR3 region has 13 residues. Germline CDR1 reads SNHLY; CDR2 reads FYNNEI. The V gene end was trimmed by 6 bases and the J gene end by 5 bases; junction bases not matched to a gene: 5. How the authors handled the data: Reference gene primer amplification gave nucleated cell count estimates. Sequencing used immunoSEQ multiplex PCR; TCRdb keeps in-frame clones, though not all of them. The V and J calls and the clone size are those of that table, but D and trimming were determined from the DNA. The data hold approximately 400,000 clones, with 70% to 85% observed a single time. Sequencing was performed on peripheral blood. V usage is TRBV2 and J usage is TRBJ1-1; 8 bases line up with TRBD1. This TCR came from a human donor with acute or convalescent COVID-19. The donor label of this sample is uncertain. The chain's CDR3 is CASRVTGGTEAFF. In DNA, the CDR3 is TGTGCCAGCAGGGTTACAGGGGGGACTGAAGCTTTCTTT. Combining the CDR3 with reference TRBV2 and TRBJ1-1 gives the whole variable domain EPEVTQTPSHQVTQMGQEVILRCVPISNHLYFYWYRQILGQKVEFLVSFYNNEISEKSEIFDDQFSVERPDGSNFTLKIRSTKLEDSAMYFCASRVTGGTEAFFGQGTRLTVV.